Listed below are T cell receptor beta chains from one sample, sequenced in a study of neoadjuvant nivolumab and ipilimumab in lung cancer. Libraries were prepared by immunoSEQ multiplex PCR; TCRdb keeps only in-frame clonotypes and omits some of them. The sample lists roughly 4,000 clones, roughly 79% occurring once. Material: normal lung tissue adjacent to the tumor, obtained after neoadjuvant nivolumab, alone or with ipilimumab, at or shortly before surgery. Receptors originate from an adult with non-small cell lung cancer. Some clones in this sample may be carry-over from other donors' samples. Each CDR3 is given with its conserved first and last residue. The D gene is left open where the match is weak. Clone size is not always given. Where it is, it says once, few, many or a class for expanded clones.

V gene,CDR3 length,D gene,clone size,J gene,CDR3 protein,CDR3 DNA
TRBV18,13,TRBD1,once,TRBJ1-1,CASSPTGDTEAFF,TGTGCCAGCTCACCGACAGGGGACACTGAAGCTTTCTTT
TRBV7-2,15,NA,NA,TRBJ1-1,CASSLIRGGYTEAFF,TGTGCCAGCAGCTTAATAAGGGGGGGGTACACTGAAGCTTTCTTT
TRBV5-6,15,TRBD1,NA,TRBJ1-4,CASSWSRTGKEKLFF,TGTGCCAGCAGCTGGTCGAGGACAGGGAAAGAAAAACTGTTTTTT
TRBV7-9,14,NA,few,TRBJ2-1,CASSFEVRGNEQFF,TGTGCCAGCAGCTTTGAAGTAAGAGGGAATGAGCAGTTCTTC
TRBV4-1,19,TRBD2,NA,TRBJ2-1,CASSQEPRTSIFSLGEQFF,TGCGCCAGCAGCCAAGAACCCCGGACTAGCATCTTTAGTTTGGGTGAGCAGTTCTTC
TRBV12-5,15,TRBD2,once,TRBJ2-5,CASAASSGGGETQYF,TGTGCTAGTGCCGCTTCTAGCGGGGGGGGAGAGACCCAGTACTTC
TRBV6-1,14,NA,few,TRBJ1-2,CASSEVGQIYGYTF,TGTGCCAGCAGTGAAGTTGGACAGATCTATGGCTACACCTTC
TRBV7-9,15,TRBD1,NA,TRBJ1-1,CASSWDRGLGTEAFF,TGTGCCAGCAGCTGGGACAGGGGTCTGGGGACTGAAGCTTTCTTT
TRBV5-1,15,NA,once,TRBJ2-1,CASSLAGRPQGEQFF,TGCGCCAGCAGCTTGGCCGGTAGACCACAAGGTGAGCAGTTCTTC
TRBV29-1,12,NA,NA,TRBJ2-7,CSVAYPSGEQYF,TGCAGCGTTGCGTACCCCTCTGGCGAGCAGTACTTC
TRBV6-5,15,NA,few,TRBJ2-3,CASKKRDMATDTQYF,TGTGCCAGCAAAAAACGGGACATGGCCACAGATACGCAGTATTTT
TRBV6-5,15,NA,NA,TRBJ2-3,CASSPARGGTDTQYF,TGTGCCAGCAGCCCTGCCCGGGGTGGCACAGATACGCAGTATTTT
TRBV4-3,14,TRBD1,NA,TRBJ2-7,CASSQRTGGNEQYF,TGCGCCAGCAGCCAACGGACAGGGGGCAACGAGCAGTACTTC
TRBV6-4,16,NA,NA,TRBJ1-6,CASSETASSYNSPLHF,TGTGCCAGCAGTGAAACAGCAAGCTCCTATAATTCACCCCTCCACTTT
TRBV10-3,15,NA,NA,TRBJ1-4,CAISDPQRGHEKLFF,TGTGCCATCAGTGACCCACAAAGGGGCCACGAAAAACTGTTTTTT
TRBV21-1,21,NA,NA,TRBJ2-6,CASSKAVGGGPEPSGANVLTF,TGTGCCAGCAGCAAAGCGGTAGGAGGGGGCCCCGAACCCTCTGGGGCCAACGTCCTGACTTTC
TRBV4-1,19,TRBD2,few,TRBJ2-7,CASSHPGLKAGPSSYEQYF,TGCGCCAGCAGCCACCCGGGACTCAAAGCGGGACCTAGCTCCTACGAGCAGTACTTC
TRBV18,16,TRBD2,once,TRBJ2-5,CASSHFGTSGGETQYF,TGTGCCAGCTCCCATTTTGGGACTAGCGGGGGAGAGACCCAGTACTTC
TRBV5-5,16,NA,NA,TRBJ1-5,CASSGQPLTSNQPQHF,TGTGCCAGTAGCGGTCAGCCCCTAACGAGCAATCAGCCCCAGCATTTT
TRBV2,19,NA,NA,TRBJ2-6,CASSDPRLIGRSGANVLTF,TGTGCCAGCAGTGATCCCAGATTGATAGGTCGCTCTGGGGCCAACGTCCTGACTTTC
TRBV11-2,16,NA,NA,TRBJ1-1,CASSPSGQGLNTEAFF,TGTGCCAGCAGCCCATCGGGCCAGGGGTTGAACACTGAAGCTTTCTTT
TRBV7-2,17,TRBD2,NA,TRBJ2-1,CASSSGSGLANYNEQFF,TGTGCCAGCAGCTCAGGATCCGGACTAGCGAACTACAATGAGCAGTTCTTC
TRBV25-1,15,NA,NA,TRBJ2-3,CASSEWSGAADTQYF,TGTGCCAGCAGTGAATGGAGCGGTGCGGCAGATACGCAGTATTTT
TRBV5-1,13,TRBD1,NA,TRBJ2-7,CASSQRDRDEQYF,TGCGCCAGCAGCCAAAGGGACAGGGACGAGCAGTACTTC
TRBV27,12,NA,NA,TRBJ1-2,CASSATGRGYTF,TGTGCCAGCAGCGCAACAGGGCGAGGCTACACCTTC